The sequence of this TCR beta chain was determined in a study of human T cells and chemical hapten exposure. Study-level findings and limits: With DPC sensitization, TCRs exceeding 1 in 1000 frequency showed no change.

Trimming took 4 bases from V and 6 from J, leaving 20 bases between them. CDR1 and CDR2 (germline): SQVTM, ANQGSEA. The CDR3 spans 15 residues. The time point here: pre-sensitization, week 0. Noted treatment: therapeutic diphenylcyclopropenone sensitization with weekly scalp DPC. Unseparated into fractions, whole blood served as the source from which total RNA was extracted. Separate cDNA molecules received unique molecular identifiers, which the library attached to them. TCRdb processed the RACE reads anew with MiXCR; each CDR3 protein has one entry. The table records some 330,000 distinct CDR3 sequences, around 5.5% of them present only once. This clonotype occurred a few times. The target antigen is unknown.

This receptor was obtained from a woman under 30 with alopecia areata. Some clones in this sample may be carry-over from other donors' samples. Source: whole blood, taken in connection with sensitization to the hapten diphenylcyclopropenone (DPC). The chain employs TRBV29-1 and TRBJ2-3, with D possibly matching TRBD2 (6 bases). CDR3 DNA sequence: TGCAGCGTTGGAGCCTCGTGGCCCGGAGGGGATACGCAGTATTTT. Its protein product is CSVGASWPGGDTQYF.